The 2 T cell receptor beta chains below all came from one sample that was sequenced in a study of metastatic and nonmetastatic thyroid tumors. Patients underwent thyroid surgery, and none had received any treatment before it. TCRdb re-called the PCR reads via MiXCR. Among about 30,000 clones listed, more than 3.5% were seen once. Sequencing used blood. The origin of the receptors is a female donor with papillary thyroid cancer or a benign thyroid nodule (not recorded which). Some clones in this sample may be carry-over from other donors' samples.

In this sample, this clone turned up many times. The chain uses TRBV30 and TRBJ2-5; 11 bases match TRBD2. Germline V lookup: CDR1 GTSNPN, CDR2 SVGIG (reference sequence). The CDR3 loop spans 15 amino acids. V was clipped by 2 bases and J by 5 bases; unmatched bases: 7. Here the CDR3 reads CAWSWTSGSLETQYF. The CDR3 coding sequence is TGTGCCTGGAGTTGGACTAGCGGGTCCTTGGAGACCCAGTACTTC.

A remark on this clone: Just one base apart from a much larger clone, this may be a read error. Written as DNA, the CDR3 is TGTGCCAGCAGTCCCGAAGCCCGGGACGTCGCTCATGGCTACACCTTC. Translating it yields CASSPEARDVAHGYTF. The chain is built from TRBV28 and TRBJ1-2, with D maybe TRBD1 (5 bases). The CDR3 length is 16 residues. CDR1 is MDHEN and CDR2 is SYDVKM in the germline V gene. V was shortened by 5 bases and J by 6 bases, with 22 bases between the two germline ends.